Listed below are T cell receptor beta chains from one sample, sequenced in a study of T cell changes during pregnancy in multiple sclerosis. Assay: immunoSEQ multiplex PCR; the TCRdb copy retains only in-frame clones and omits some. In the table there are about 57,000 clones, about 91% of which are singletons. The sample in question was peripheral blood, obtained after pregnancy. These receptors originate from a female donor in good health, enrolled as a control in a pregnancy study. Both conserved end residues are part of each CDR3. A D gene is named only where the DNA matches it firmly. Rows give clone size only sometimes, using once, few, many, or a class for an expanded clone.

j_gene,abundance,d_gene,v_gene,CDR3nt,CDR3aa
TRBJ2-7,.,TRBD2,TRBV5-1,TGCGCCAGCAGCTTGTGGGGACTAGCGGAAACCTACGAGCAGTACTTC,CASSLWGLAETYEQYF
TRBJ2-1,.,.,TRBV6-1,TGTGCCAGCAGTGTTGGAGGGGATGAGCAGTTCTTC,CASSVGGDEQFF
TRBJ2-3,.,TRBD1,TRBV5-4,TGTGCCAGCAGCTCCGAGACAGGGAGAGCAGATACGCAGTATTTT,CASSSETGRADTQYF
TRBJ2-2,.,.,TRBV7-8,TGTGCCAGCCCCCGACGGGGCACCGGGGAGCTGTTTTTT,CASPRRGTGELFF
TRBJ2-5,.,TRBD1,TRBV5-1,TGCGCCAGCAGCCCCAGACAGGGGCGAGAGACCCAGTACTTC,CASSPRQGRETQYF
TRBJ2-3,.,.,TRBV7-3,TGTGCCAGCAGCTTAACTCCACTTGACACAGATACGCAGTATTTT,CASSLTPLDTDTQYF
TRBJ2-7,.,.,TRBV14,TGTGCCAGCAGCCTGTGGGGGGGGCAAAGGTACGAGCAGTACTTC,CASSLWGGQRYEQYF
TRBJ1-5,once,.,TRBV27,TGTGCCAGCAGTTTTTCAGGACACAGCAATCAGCCCCAGCATTTT,CASSFSGHSNQPQHF
TRBJ2-1,.,.,TRBV28,TGTGCCAGCAGTTTTTCGGTTGAGCAGTTCTTC,CASSFSVEQFF
TRBJ1-1,.,TRBD1,TRBV6-1,TGTGCCAGCAGTGGGGGACAGATGAACACTGAAGCTTTCTTT,CASSGGQMNTEAFF
TRBJ1-5,.,.,TRBV27,TGTGCCAGCAGTTTGGATCAGGGAGGAAATCAGCCCCAGCATTTT,CASSLDQGGNQPQHF
TRBJ2-4,.,.,TRBV7-9,TGTGCCAGCAGCTCCCCCCAAACGGTTCAGTACTTC,CASSSPQTVQYF
TRBJ2-1,.,TRBD2,TRBV7-8,TGTGCCAGCAGCTTAGTGACTGGGACTAGCGGGAGAGGGAATGAGCAGTTCTTC,CASSLVTGTSGRGNEQFF
TRBJ2-3,.,.,TRBV5-1,TGCGCCAGCAGCTATACAACAGCTTCAGATACGCAGTATTTT,CASSYTTASDTQYF
TRBJ2-2,.,TRBD2,TRBV28,TGTGCCAGCAGTCCGTCCCTTCCTCCCCGCCTAGCGGGTAACACCGGGGAGCTGTTTTTT,CASSPSLPPRLAGNTGELFF
TRBJ1-5,once,TRBD1,TRBV19,TGTGCCAGTAGTCCCCAGGGACAGGGACATCAGCCCCAGCATTTT,CASSPQGQGHQPQHF
TRBJ2-3,.,TRBD2,TRBV5-1,TGCGCCAGCAGCTTGCTAGCGGGTTATAGCACAGATACGCAGTATTTT,CASSLLAGYSTDTQYF
TRBJ2-7,.,TRBD1,TRBV18,TGTGCCAGCTCCTCGGGACAGGGGGACGAGCAGTACTTC,CASSSGQGDEQYF
TRBJ2-5,.,.,TRBV6-1,TGTGCCAGCAGTGAAGCGAAATGGGACTGGACTAAGACCCAGTACTTC,CASSEAKWDWTKTQYF
TRBJ2-2,.,.,TRBV5-8,TGTGCCAGCAGCGATGGCCTTTTAGTCCGGGACACCCCCACCGGGGAGCTGTTTTTT,CASSDGLLVRDTPTGELFF
TRBJ2-7,.,.,TRBV18,TGTGCCAGCTCACCACCCGTGAGGGTTTACGAGCAGTACTTC,CASSPPVRVYEQYF
TRBJ1-4,.,.,TRBV5-1,TGCGCCAGTCGATCAGCAGGGTGGAAAGAAAAACTGTTTTTT,CASRSAGWKEKLFF
TRBJ2-7,.,TRBD1,TRBV9,TGTGCCAGCAGCCCTGGACAGGGGACCTACGAGCAGTACTTC,CASSPGQGTYEQYF
TRBJ1-1,.,TRBD1,TRBV6-5,TGTGCCAGCAGTCGGGACAGAGAGAACACTGAAGCTTTCTTT,CASSRDRENTEAFF
TRBJ1-2,.,TRBD1,TRBV19,TGTGCCGGTGGGACAGGGGGAAGCTATGGCTACACCTTC,CAGGTGGSYGYTF
TRBJ2-1,.,TRBD2,TRBV9,TGTGCCAGCAGCGTAGATCCTCCCGGGACTAGCGGGGGCTCCTACAATGAGCAGTTCTTC,CASSVDPPGTSGGSYNEQFF
TRBJ2-5,once,.,TRBV9,TGTGCCAGCAGCCGTGGCGGGGCTGAAGAGACCCAGTACTTC,CASSRGGAEETQYF
TRBJ1-1,.,TRBD1,TRBV11-2,TGTGCCAGCAGCTTATCGGGGACAGGGGGAATGAACACTGAAGCTTTCTTT,CASSLSGTGGMNTEAFF
TRBJ1-5,.,TRBD1,TRBV4-1,TGCGCCAGCAGCCAAGACGGAACCCGGGACAGGGACAGCCAGCCCCAGCATTTT,CASSQDGTRDRDSQPQHF
TRBJ2-4,.,.,TRBV6-1,TGTGCCAGCAGGACTGGGGAAGGGGAAAACATTCAGTACTTC,CASRTGEGENIQYF
TRBJ2-1,few,TRBD1,TRBV7-8,TGTGCCAGCAGCCCCTGGACAGGGGGCGGTGAGCAGTTCTTC,CASSPWTGGGEQFF
TRBJ1-4,.,.,TRBV18,TGTGCCAGCTCACGAGGCAGGGATGAAAAACTGTTTTTT,CASSRGRDEKLFF
TRBJ1-1,.,TRBD1,TRBV7-9,TGTGCCAGCAGCTCCAGCGGGCAGGGGGGAGCTTTCTTT,CASSSSGQGGAFF
TRBJ1-1,.,.,TRBV30,TGTGCCTGGACCCCAAGGTGGGGAGCCGGGACTGAAGCTTTCTTT,CAWTPRWGAGTEAFF
TRBJ1-2,.,.,TRBV6-1,TGTGCCAGCAAGGTAACGGACGGCCTTGGAGGTGGCTACACCTTC,CASKVTDGLGGGYTF
TRBJ1-1,.,.,TRBV5-1,TGCGCCAGCAGCTTTACCGGGATGAACACTGAAGCTTTCTTT,CASSFTGMNTEAFF
TRBJ2-7,.,.,TRBV2,TGTGCCAGCAGCCCTTTGAGGGAGCAGCACTTC,CASSPLREQHF
TRBJ2-1,.,TRBD2,TRBV11-2,TGTGCCAGCAGCGCCGTTGGTAGCGGGAGGGGCAATGAGCAGTTCTTC,CASSAVGSGRGNEQFF
TRBJ2-7,.,TRBD2,TRBV7-2,TGTGCCAGCAGCCCTGAGGGGAGGGCGGTCTACGAGCAGTACTTC,CASSPEGRAVYEQYF
TRBJ2-2,.,.,TRBV5-1,TGCGCCAGCAGCCCCCGGACAGACACCGGGGAGCTGTTTTTT,CASSPRTDTGELFF
TRBJ1-1,.,.,TRBV7-8,TGTGCCAGCAGCCTTCGGTTCGCGGGGGACACTGAAGCTTTCTTT,CASSLRFAGDTEAFF
TRBJ1-2,.,.,TRBV5-4,TGTGCCAGCAGCCCCGGGACAACCCTCTATGGCTACACCTTC,CASSPGTTLYGYTF